This T cell receptor (beta chain) was obtained from a study of T cell clonotyping in hematopoietic cell transplantation. Study-level points and caveats: Recipient TCR diversity dropped after transplant; expanded clonotypes rose from day 30 to 180.

CDR3 length: 15 residues. Germline V gives CDR1 SEHNR, CDR2 FQNEAQ (reference sequence). Trimming pared 5 bases from V and 3 bases from J, leaving 16 bases between. A note on this clone: The target antigen is unknown.

The table came from immunoSEQ multiplex PCR; TCRdb's copy has only in-frame clones and leaves some out. In the table there are 2,000 to 2,500 clones, about 95% of which are singletons. Sequencing was done on a sample of peripheral blood mononuclear cells. This chain uses TRBV7-9 with TRBJ1-1; D call uncertain. This sequence originates from a man aged 45-65 years in good health. Some clones in this sample may be carry-over from other donors' samples. In nucleotides, the CDR3 is TGTGCCAGCAGCCCTGTAGAGGCAGGTGACACTGAAGCTTTCTTT. This gives the protein CASSPVEAGDTEAFF.